These 20 T cell receptor beta chains share one sample of origin, sequenced in a study of PD-1 blockade in classical Hodgkin lymphoma. Every patient was affected by relapse after autologous stem cell transplantation, while exposure to brentuximab vedotin was not uniform. The data were produced by immunoSEQ multiplex PCR, yet TCRdb's version contains in-frame clones alone and is incomplete. The repertoire holds more than 90,000 clones, with about four fifths as singletons. This material consisted of peripheral blood mononuclear cells (PBMCs), taken before the second cycle of nivolumab. Receptors originate from a human donor with classical Hodgkin lymphoma.

The V gene is TRBV6-5, the J gene TRBJ2-1; no definite D call. Germline V gene data show CDR1 as MNHEY and CDR2 as SVGAGI. The CDR3 has 13 residues. Between the trimmed V and J ends, which lost 2 bases and 9 bases, there was a span of 11 bases. CDR3 nucleotides: TGTGCCAGCAGTTACGGGCTAGTCGGTGAGCAGTTCTTC. Its protein is CASSYGLVGEQFF.

This chain links TRBV5-4 with TRBJ1-1; unclear D gene. Germline assignment: CDR1 SGHNT and CDR2 YYREEE (reference sequence). The CDR3 runs to 12 residues. Trimming left V 4 bases short and J 1 base short, with 5 bases between. The CDR3 DNA sequence: TGTGCCAGCAGCCTCAGGAACACTGAAGCTTTCTTT. It encodes CASSLRNTEAFF.

This chain links TRBV19 with TRBJ1-2; D is undetermined. The CDR3 is 14 amino acids. Trimming took 6 bases from V and 4 from J, leaving 15 bases between them. The V gene's germline CDR1 is LNHDA and CDR2 SQIVND (reference sequence). CDR3 coding DNA: TGTGCCAGTAGGGACGGAGCCAAACTCTATGGCTACACCTTC. Amino acids: CASRDGAKLYGYTF.

The V and J genes are TRBV5-1 and TRBJ1-4; perhaps TRBD1 as D (5 bases). CDR3 length equals 14 residues. CDR1 and CDR2 from the germline V gene are SGHRS and YFSETQ. The V and J ends lost 2 bases and 4 bases respectively, with 9 bases between them. CDR3 amino acids: CASSFGRDNEKLFF. CDR3 nucleotides: TGCGCCAGCAGCTTTGGCAGGGATAATGAAAAACTGTTTTTT.

V usage is TRBV5-4 and J usage is TRBJ2-3; 9 bases match TRBD2. This CDR3 region has 15 residues. With 0 bases clipped from V and 2 bases from J, the junction kept 1 base outside the gene matches. Germline V CDR1 and CDR2: SGHNT, YYREEE (reference sequence). CDR3 in amino acids: CASSLASGVTDTQYF. The CDR3 region has the DNA TGTGCCAGCAGCTTGGCTAGCGGGGTCACAGATACGCAGTATTTT.

In this sample, this clone turned up once. This chain uses TRBV5-6 with TRBJ2-5, with D perhaps TRBD1 (5 bases). The CDR3 runs 16 residues. CDR1 and CDR2 from the germline V gene are SGHDT and YYEEEE. Deletions cut 3 bases from V and 4 bases from J, with 19 bases between. CDR3 nucleotides: TGTGCCAGCAGCTGGGGCCAATTCCCCGTATTAGAGACCCAGTACTTC. Its protein is CASSWGQFPVLETQYF.

This clone has a count of ten or more. The chain uses TRBV28 and TRBJ1-1; 8 positions match TRBD1. The CDR3 spans 12 residues. Unmatched junction bases numbered 4, after V lost 9 bases and J lost 4 bases. Germline-derived CDR1 and CDR2 are MDHEN and SYDVKM. CDR3 protein: CASSTGGTEAFF. In DNA form, the CDR3 reads TGTGCCAGTAGCACAGGGGGCACTGAAGCTTTCTTT.

Ten or more counts support this clone. The rearrangement joins TRBV6-5 to TRBJ1-4; D is perhaps TRBD1 (5 bases). CDR3 length equals 14 residues. Per the germline V gene, CDR1 is MNHEY and CDR2 is SVGAGI. V was shortened by 5 bases and J by 7 bases, with 14 bases between the two germline ends. The CDR3 DNA is TGTGCCAGCAGTCCCCAGGGTAGGGCTGAAAAACTGTTTTTT. It codes for CASSPQGRAEKLFF.

CDR3 in amino acids: CASSEAGPLKHF. In DNA form, the CDR3 reads TGTGCCAGCAGTGAAGCCGGGCCCCTGAAGCATTTT. V usage is TRBV6-1 and J usage is TRBJ1-5; no clear D gene. The CDR3 contains 12 residues. V was shortened by 0 bases and J by 14 bases, with 11 bases between the two germline ends. CDR1 MNHNS and CDR2 SASEGT come from the germline V gene.

This sequence joins TRBV7-8 and TRBJ2-5; 11 bases are shared with TRBD2. V lost 5 bases, J lost 5 bases, and 16 bases stayed unmatched. This CDR3 has 18 residues. CDR1 is SGHVS, CDR2 FQNEAQ, per germline. The CDR3 reads CASSPTGTSGPEGETQYF. CDR3 sequence (DNA): TGTGCCAGCAGCCCAACCGGGACTAGCGGTCCCGAGGGGGAGACCCAGTACTTC.

This chain joins TRBV12-5 and TRBJ2-1; 10 bases match TRBD2. This CDR3 is built from 13 residues. The trim removed 2 bases at V and 10 bases at J, leaving 2 bases unmatched. Germline loops: CDR1 LGHNT, CDR2 FRNRAP. CDR3 in DNA: TGTGCTAGTGGTTTGTCGGGACTAGCGGAGCAGTTCTTC. Amino acid sequence: CASGLSGLAEQFF.

This chain connects TRBV5-1 to TRBJ1-1, with D possibly matching TRBD1 (5 bases). V was shortened by 5 bases and J by 1 base, with 9 bases between the two germline ends. The CDR3 loop spans 13 amino acids. In germline, CDR1 is SGHRS, CDR2 YFSETQ. DNA for the CDR3: TGCGCCAGCAGTTGGGACGGGAACACTGAAGCTTTCTTT. Amino acid sequence: CASSWDGNTEAFF.

The rearrangement links TRBV7-8 to TRBJ1-1, with D unclear. Germline assignment: CDR1 SGHVS and CDR2 FQNEAQ. V lost 2 bases and J 10 bases, leaving 11 bases between the germline ends. The length of the CDR3 is 12 residues. The CDR3: CASSLPPLSAFF. The CDR3, as DNA: TGTGCCAGCAGCTTACCCCCTTTATCAGCTTTCTTT.

This chain uses TRBV2 with TRBJ1-3; D ambiguous. The CDR3 is made up of 15 amino acids. V shed 4 bases and J shed 4 bases, with 14 bases lying between them. The V gene's germline CDR1 is SNHLY and CDR2 FYNNEI. In nucleotides, the CDR3 is TGTGCCAGCAGTGTGCAAACCCCCGCCGGAAACACCATATATTTT. As protein: CASSVQTPAGNTIYF. The whole variable domain, filled in from reference TRBV2 and TRBJ1-3, reads EPEVTQTPSHQVTQMGQEVILRCVPISNHLYFYWYRQILGQKVEFLVSFYNNEISEKSEIFDDQFSVERPDGSNFTLKIRSTKLEDSAMYFCASSVQTPAGNTIYFGEGSWLTVV.

The chain carries TRBV9 and TRBJ2-5, with 9 bases that match TRBD2. The CDR3 runs to 15 residues. Per germline, CDR1 SGDLS and CDR2 YYNGEE. The ends lost 4 bases at V and 4 bases at J; junction bases unmatched: 8. Here the CDR3 DNA reads TGTGCCAGCAGCCCCCCCGGCGGGAGGGCAGAGACCCAGTACTTC. It specifies CASSPPGGRAETQYF.

V usage is TRBV10-3 and J usage is TRBJ2-1; maybe TRBD1 (5 bases). Germline V gene data show CDR1 as ENHRY and CDR2 as SYGVKD. V lost 10 bases and J 3 bases, leaving 22 bases between the germline ends. The CDR3 contains 16 residues. The CDR3 DNA follows: TGTGCCACCTCGGCCTTAGACAGCGAATTCTACAATGAGCAGTTCTTC. It encodes CATSALDSEFYNEQFF.

The CDR3 DNA reads TGTGCCAGCAGCTTAACGGGTAGGACCTACAATGAGCAGTTCTTC. This encodes CASSLTGRTYNEQFF. The chain recombines TRBV7-3 with TRBJ2-1; unclear D gene. Germline V CDR1 and CDR2: SGHTA, FQGTGA. The CDR3 runs to 15 residues. The germline V and J ends were trimmed by 0 bases and 2 bases, with 8 bases remaining between them.

V and J are TRBV11-2 and TRBJ2-7; D is perhaps TRBD2 (5 bases). V gave up 0 bases and J gave up 7 bases, with 16 bases separating them. This CDR3 comprises 15 residues. Germline V gene data show CDR1 as SGHAT and CDR2 as FQNNGV. The CDR3 is CASSLDRERRNEQYF. The CDR3 bases are TGTGCCAGCAGCTTAGATCGGGAAAGGAGGAATGAGCAGTACTTC. The whole variable domain, filled in from reference TRBV11-2 and TRBJ2-7, reads EAGVAQSPRYKIIEKRQSVAFWCNPISGHATLYWYQQILGQGPKLLIQFQNNGVVDDSQLPKDRFSAERLKGVDSTLKIQPAKLEDSAVYLCASSLDRERRNEQYFGPGTRLTVT.

The gene calls are TRBV5-4 and TRBJ2-3; TRBD1 or TRBD2 may be the D gene (6 bases each). Germline lookup yields CDR1 SGHNT and CDR2 YYREEE (reference sequence). V was clipped by 6 bases and J by 0 bases, with 14 bases between them. The CDR3 extends over 15 amino acids. CDR3 coding DNA: TGTGCCAGCAAAGTGGGGGGCCAAAGCACAGATACGCAGTATTTT. Its protein product is CASKVGGQSTDTQYF.

This clone was detected a few times. The rearrangement links TRBV7-9 to TRBJ1-2, with 7 bases aligning to TRBD1. Looked up from germline, CDR1 is SEHNR and CDR2 is FQNEAQ (reference sequence). This CDR3 comprises 13 residues. Unmatched junction bases numbered 8, after V lost 5 bases and J lost 8 bases. The CDR3 reads CASSPGTERGYTF. In nucleotides, the CDR3 is TGTGCCAGCAGCCCCGGGACAGAGAGAGGCTACACCTTC.